This T cell receptor beta chain was obtained from a study of blood T cells in healthy people across ages. The CDR3 consists of 17 residues. The ends lost 4 bases at V and 5 bases at J; junction bases unmatched: 13. CDR1 and CDR2 (germline): SGHTS, YDEGEE. A second about 6 to 12 cycle PCR used barcoded and J-beta primers. TCRdb recomputed calls from the 5' RACE reads with MiXCR, one row per CDR3 protein. The sample lists some 860,000 distinct CDR3 sequences; approximately 53% were seen once. Broader study findings: It was the long-lived donors that had more naive CD4+ cells and higher diversity than aged donors.

Turning to this clonotype: Its antigen is undetermined.

The source of this sequence is a man in his forties in good health. Material: blood. The chain has TRBV5-8 and TRBJ2-5; 11 bases line up with TRBD2. The CDR3 spells CASSPGALAGGVETQYF. In DNA, the CDR3 is TGTGCCAGCAGCCCGGGGGCCCTAGCGGGAGGCGTTGAGACCCAGTACTTC.